Shown below are 18 T cell receptor beta chains from a single sample sequenced in a study of Graves' ophthalmopathy and Graves' hyperthyroidism. RNA transcripts yielded amplified TCR beta CDR3 regions. In the first round, RT-PCR was carried out with HTBI primers, and a multiplex PCR formed the second round. TCRdb analysed the multiplex PCR reads with MiXCR anew, one entry per CDR3 protein. The profile covers 650,000 to 900,000 distinct CDR3 sequences, with approximately 40% appearing a single time and roughly 46% taken by the ten largest. Source material: peripheral blood. These receptors came from an adult man with Graves' ophthalmopathy.

The V call is TRBV20-1, the J call TRBJ2-5; no firm D call. The CDR3 consists of 13 residues. Looked up from germline, CDR1 is DFQATT and CDR2 is SNEGSKA (reference sequence). V shed 2 bases and J shed 2 bases, with 9 bases lying between them. In DNA, the CDR3 is TGCAGTGCTAGATCACTGATTCAAGAGACCCAGTACTTC. Protein sequence: CSARSLIQETQYF.

Comments on this clonotype: The junction departs from the called germline gene at one end, perhaps through a read error. This sequence joins TRBV19 and TRBJ2-7; D may match TRBD1 or TRBD2 (6 bases each). The CDR3 loop spans 16 amino acids. The germline V gene has CDR1 LNHDA and CDR2 SQIVND (reference sequence). This chain's CDR3 is CARSKDGGAWVGEQYF. The CDR3 coding sequence is TGTGCCAGAAGTAAGGACGGGGGCGCCTGGGTGGGCGAGCAGTACTTC.

CDR3 coding DNA: TGCAGTGCTAGAGATTTCAGGAGAGGAGGCTACACCTTC. Its protein is CSARDFRRGGYTF. The rearrangement uses TRBV20-1 and TRBJ1-2; D gene ambiguous. Trimming shortened V by 0 bases and J by 8 bases, and 13 bases separated the two germline ends. Per germline, CDR1 DFQATT and CDR2 SNEGSKA (reference sequence). This CDR3 has 13 amino acids.

The table lists this clonotype with many counts. The chain links TRBV5-4 to TRBJ1-2, with D perhaps TRBD1 (6 bases). Trimming took off 4 bases at V and 2 bases at J, with 12 bases between the two ends. The germline gives CDR1 SGHNT, CDR2 YYREEE (reference sequence). This CDR3 is built from 14 residues. The CDR3 sequence is CASSQETGNYGYTF. The CDR3 DNA follows: TGTGCCAGCAGCCAAGAAACAGGGAACTATGGCTACACCTTC.

This clonotype was counted only a few times. The V gene is TRBV19, the J gene TRBJ2-3; D gene uncertain. Trimming shortened V by 5 bases and J by 0 bases, and 6 bases separated the two germline ends. CDR1 and CDR2 (germline): LNHDA, SQIVND (reference sequence). The CDR3 spans 13 residues. The CDR3 sequence: CASSQASTDTQYF. CDR3 in DNA: TGTGCCAGTAGTCAGGCTAGCACAGATACGCAGTATTTT. Complete variable domain (other parts from reference TRBV19 and TRBJ2-3): DGGITQSPKYLFRKEGQNVTLSCEQNLNHDAMYWYRQDPGQGLRLIYYSQIVNDFQKGDIAEGYSVSREKKESFPLTVTSAQKNPTAFYLCASSQASTDTQYFGPGTRLTVL.

This chain joins TRBV20-1 and TRBJ1-6; weak D call: TRBD1 (6 bases). The CDR3 length is 16 residues. V lost 2 bases to trimming and J lost 9 bases, with 20 bases between them. Germline V gives CDR1 DFQATT, CDR2 SNEGSKA (reference sequence). The CDR3 DNA sequence: TGCAGTGCTAGAAAGGGGGGGGCCAAATGGGGTTCACCCCTCCACTTT. The encoded protein is CSARKGGAKWGSPLHF.

There are a few counts of this clonotype. The rearrangement links TRBV20-1 to TRBJ1-6; D ambiguous. CDR1 DFQATT and CDR2 SNEGSKA come from the germline V gene (reference sequence). The germline V and J ends were trimmed by 2 bases and 0 bases, with 11 bases remaining between them. This CDR3 comprises 16 residues. This CDR3 is CSARRTDNSYNSPLHF. For the CDR3, the DNA is TGCAGTGCTAGACGGACGGATAACTCCTATAATTCACCCCTCCACTTT.

V gene TRBV4-3 combines with J gene TRBJ2-5; D gene ambiguous. Germline lookup yields CDR1 LGHNA and CDR2 YSLEER. The CDR3 sequence is 15 residues long. Trimming took 0 bases from V and 5 from J, leaving 13 bases between them. The CDR3 coding sequence is TGCGCCAGCAGCCAAGAATCCGGGCTGAGGGAGACCCAGTACTTC. Protein: CASSQESGLRETQYF.

For this clonotype: The CDR3 does not close with the conserved phenylalanine or tryptophan, likely indicating a read error. The rearrangement links TRBV5-6 to TRBJ2-2, with D tentatively TRBD2 (6 bases). The germline V gene encodes CDR1 SGHDT and CDR2 YYEEEE. Between the trimmed V and J ends, which lost 0 bases and 0 bases, there was a span of 9 bases. This CDR3 region has 16 residues. CDR3 nucleotide sequence: TGTGCCAGCAGCTTGGATCTAGCGCCGAACACCGGGGAGCTGTTTAGT. Its translation: CASSLDLAPNTGELFS.

About this clonotype itself: A read error may produce the germline difference seen at one junction end. This chain uses TRBV10-1 with TRBJ1-1; D remains unclear. CDR3 size: 13 residues. CDR1 and CDR2 from the germline V gene are WNHNN and SYGVQD (reference sequence). The CDR3 nucleotides are TGTGCCAGCAGTTACGGGCGTGCTACTGAAGCTTTCTTT. Protein sequence: CASSYGRATEAFF.

This clonotype occurred many times. The rearrangement links TRBV9 to TRBJ1-6; the D is unclear. Germline V gene sequence: CDR1 SGDLS, CDR2 YYNGEE. The CDR3 extends over 14 amino acids. Between the trimmed V and J ends, which lost 1 base and 8 bases, there was a span of 10 bases. The CDR3 reads CASSVKGMDSPLHF. The CDR3 bases are TGTGCCAGCAGCGTAAAGGGAATGGATTCACCCCTCCACTTT.

This clonotype has just a few counts. V and J are TRBV7-9 and TRBJ1-5; D call uncertain. The CDR3 is 15 residues long. The V end was cut by 5 bases, the J end by 0 bases, with 11 bases between. Germline V gene lookup returns CDR1 SEHNR and CDR2 FQNEAQ (reference sequence). CDR3: CASSLTVHSNQPQHF. The CDR3 region has the DNA TGTGCCAGCAGCCTTACAGTACATAGCAATCAGCCCCAGCATTTT.

This clonotype was counted ten times or more. CDR3: CSVAGTGLGEQYF. CDR3 nucleotides: TGCAGCGTCGCCGGGACAGGGTTAGGCGAGCAGTACTTC. The rearrangement links TRBV29-1 to TRBJ2-7; 9 nucleotides line up with TRBD1. The CDR3 contains 13 residues. Germline assignment: CDR1 SQVTM and CDR2 ANQGSEA. Germline trimming cut 6 bases from V and 6 bases from J; bases unmatched to any gene: 9.

The genes are TRBV12-3 or TRBV12-4 and TRBJ1-1; D is perhaps TRBD1 (5 bases). Trimming left V 7 bases short and J 4 bases short, with 16 bases between. The CDR3 covers 14 residues. Written as DNA, the CDR3 is TGTGCCAGCAACGAGCGGGGGGATACCACTGAAGCTTTCTTT. Its protein product is CASNERGDTTEAFF.

This clonotype was seen at least ten times. V is TRBV7-9 and J is TRBJ1-6; D gene ambiguous. The germline CDR1 and CDR2 sequences are SEHNR and FQNEAQ (reference sequence). Trimming took 4 bases from V and 9 from J, leaving 16 bases between them. The length of the CDR3 is 15 residues. CDR3 coding DNA: TGTGCCAGCAGCTCCCGGGCTGCCGGAGGTTCACCCCTCCACTTT. Translation: CASSSRAAGGSPLHF.

V usage is TRBV24-1 and J usage is TRBJ1-5; 7 bases line up with TRBD1. Germline V lookup: CDR1 KGHDR, CDR2 SFDVKD. The junction had 15 bases not matched to a gene; V was cut back by 11 bases and J by 6 bases. There are 15 residues in the CDR3. The CDR3 region is CASRPGTAKVQPQHF. The CDR3 DNA reads TGTGCCAGCAGACCAGGGACAGCGAAAGTTCAGCCCCAGCATTTT.

The chain employs TRBV4-2 and TRBJ2-2, with 8 bases aligning to TRBD1. The germline V gene has CDR1 LGHNA and CDR2 YNFKEQ. The V and J ends lost 1 base and 7 bases, in that order; junction bases with no gene match: 2. There are 14 residues in the CDR3. The CDR3 spells CASSQGTGRGELFF. CDR3 in DNA: TGTGCCAGCAGCCAAGGGACAGGGCGCGGGGAGCTGTTTTTT.

The chain uses TRBV25-1 and TRBJ1-6; weak D call: TRBD1 (5 bases). The CDR3 runs to 16 residues. Deletions cut 2 bases from V and 7 bases from J, with 15 bases between. Germline CDR1 is MGHDK and CDR2 is SYGVNS. In nucleotides, the CDR3 is TGTGCCAGCAGTGAAGGCCAGGGAATCGCCAATTCACCCCTCCACTTT. This translates into CASSEGQGIANSPLHF. The whole variable domain, filled in from reference TRBV25-1 and TRBJ1-6, reads EADIYQTPRYLVIGTGKKITLECSQTMGHDKMYWYQQDPGMELHLIHYSYGVNSTEKGDLSSESTVSRIRTEHFPLTLESARPSHTSQYLCASSEGQGIANSPLHFGNGTRLTVT.